This T cell receptor beta chain was profiled in a study of T cells in Graves' hyperthyroidism and ophthalmopathy. General study findings and limits: Blood also carried most thyroid clonotypes expanded above 0.001.

Amplification targeted TCR beta CDR3 regions from RNA transcripts. First-round RT-PCR targeting the TCR CDR3 was performed with the HTBI primer set. MiXCR, run by TCRdb on the multiplex PCR reads, gives a single entry per CDR3 protein. The table has some 270,000 distinct CDR3 sequences, roughly 13% seen once. V was clipped by 4 bases and J by 2 bases, with 16 bases between them. Germline V gene sequence: CDR1 SNHLY, CDR2 FYNNEI. This CDR3 contains 16 residues. Many counts were recorded for this clonotype. No antigen is known for it. Subjects aged 18 to 65 presented with newly diagnosed hyperthyroidism of less than 2 months' duration. Diagnoses were established using clinical symptoms, serum thyroxine and TRAb, thyroid ultrasound and orbital computed tomography. The source of the PBMCs was 9.5 to 10 ml of fresh peripheral blood.

This receptor was taken from a woman between 40 and 50 years old with Graves' hyperthyroidism. Sequencing was performed on blood. V and J are TRBV2 and TRBJ2-3; D remains unclear. The CDR3 here is CASSAHPGYHTDTQYF. CDR3 coding DNA: TGTGCCAGCAGTGCCCACCCAGGATATCACACAGATACGCAGTATTTT.